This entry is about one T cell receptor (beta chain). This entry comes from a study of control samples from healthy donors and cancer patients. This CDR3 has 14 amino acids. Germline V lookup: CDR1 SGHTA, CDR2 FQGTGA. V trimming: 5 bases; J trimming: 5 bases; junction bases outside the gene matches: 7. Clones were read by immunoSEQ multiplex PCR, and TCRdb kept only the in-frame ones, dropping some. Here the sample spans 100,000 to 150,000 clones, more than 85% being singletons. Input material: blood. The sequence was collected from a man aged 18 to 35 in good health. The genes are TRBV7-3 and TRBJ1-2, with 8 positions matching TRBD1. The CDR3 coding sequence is TGTGCCAGCAGCCCCGGACAGGGTAATTATGGCTACACCTTC. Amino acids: CASSPGQGNYGYTF. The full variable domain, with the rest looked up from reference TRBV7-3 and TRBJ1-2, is GAGVSQTPSNKVTEKGKYVELRCDPISGHTALYWYRQSLGQGPEFLIYFQGTGAADDSGLPNDRFFAVRPEGSVSTLKIQRTERGDSAVYLCASSPGQGNYGYTFGSGTRLTVV.